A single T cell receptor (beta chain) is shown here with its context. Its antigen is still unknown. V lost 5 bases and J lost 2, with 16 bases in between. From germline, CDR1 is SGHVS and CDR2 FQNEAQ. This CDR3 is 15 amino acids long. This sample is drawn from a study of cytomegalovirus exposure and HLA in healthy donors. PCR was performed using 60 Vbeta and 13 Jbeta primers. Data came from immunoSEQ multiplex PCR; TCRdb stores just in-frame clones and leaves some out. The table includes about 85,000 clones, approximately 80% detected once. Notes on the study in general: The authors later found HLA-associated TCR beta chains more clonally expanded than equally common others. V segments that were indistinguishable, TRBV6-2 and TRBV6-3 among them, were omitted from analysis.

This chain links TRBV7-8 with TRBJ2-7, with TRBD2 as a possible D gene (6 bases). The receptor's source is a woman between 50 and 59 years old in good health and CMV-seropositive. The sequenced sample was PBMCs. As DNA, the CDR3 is TGTGCCAGCAGCCAACCGGGACTCCAAACCTACGAGCAGTACTTC. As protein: CASSQPGLQTYEQYF.